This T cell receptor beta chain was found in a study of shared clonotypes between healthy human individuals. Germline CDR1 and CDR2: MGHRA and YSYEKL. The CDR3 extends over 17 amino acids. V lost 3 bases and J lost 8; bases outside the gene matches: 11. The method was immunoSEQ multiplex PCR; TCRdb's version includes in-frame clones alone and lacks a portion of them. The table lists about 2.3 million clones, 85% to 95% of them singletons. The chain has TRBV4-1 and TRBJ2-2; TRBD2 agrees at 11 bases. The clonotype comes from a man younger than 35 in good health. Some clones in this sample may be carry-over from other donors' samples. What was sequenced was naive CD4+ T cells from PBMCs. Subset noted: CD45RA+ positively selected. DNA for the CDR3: TGCGCCAGCAGCCAGGGTAGCGGGAGGGCCTTGGGAGGGGAGCTGTTTTTT. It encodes CASSQGSGRALGGELFF.